This TCR beta chain appears in the sequencing data of a study of OX40 agonist ivuxolimab in advanced cancers. Clones were sequenced by immunoSEQ multiplex PCR, and TCRdb holds only the in-frame ones, with some missing. The profile covers 70,000 to 95,000 clones, with around four fifths appearing a single time and 1.5% to 2% taken by the ten largest. Germline values: CDR1 MNHEY, CDR2 SVGAGI. The V and J ends lost 6 bases and 2 bases respectively, with 10 bases between them. The CDR3 loop spans 14 amino acids. This clone was counted once. The sequenced sample was CD4+ or CD8+ T cells sorted from blood, obtained in a trial of the OX40 agonist ivuxolimab. This receptor was taken from an adult with an advanced solid tumor such as melanoma, head and neck, liver or kidney cancer. This chain connects TRBV6-5 to TRBJ1-4; no reliable D call. Here the CDR3 reads CASSPRRTNEKLFF. The CDR3, as DNA: TGTGCCAGCAGCCCCCGAAGGACTAATGAAAAACTGTTTTTT.